This TCR beta chain emerged from a study of CXCR3-negative and CXCR3-positive naive CD8 T cells. UMI-tagged TRB cDNA libraries were built via 5' RACE. Each CDR3 protein gets one entry in TCRdb, which reprocessed the 5' RACE reads and gives no DNA. Recorded for this sample: 100,000 to 150,000 distinct CDR3 sequences. Broader study findings: Partial loss of CXCR3 expression followed cryopreservation; most assays used fresh PBMCs. Naive CXCR3-positive and CXCR3-negative cells shared TRBV-TRBJ usage; memory cells diverged.

The CDR3 consists of 16 residues. Germline-derived CDR1 and CDR2 are SGHTA and FQGTGA. As to this clonotype: Its antigen is not identified.

Material: naive CXCR3- CD8+ T cells from blood. The subset here: CD45RO-CCR7+CD27+CD95- naive CD8+ T cells lacking CXCR3 (TNR3-). The source is a human donor in good health. Some clones in this sample may be carry-over from other donors' samples. V gene TRBV7-3 combines with J gene TRBJ2-3; TCRdb's D call, TRBD2, is unchecked because there is no DNA. The CDR3 loop is CASSLRLAGGPDTQYF. Using reference TRBV7-3 and TRBJ2-3 for the parts outside the CDR3, the full variable domain is GAGVSQTPSNKVTEKGKYVELRCDPISGHTALYWYRQSLGQGPEFLIYFQGTGAADDSGLPNDRFFAVRPEGSVSTLKIQRTERGDSAVYLCASSLRLAGGPDTQYFGPGTRLTVL.